These T cell receptor beta chains were read from a single sample in a study of cytomegalovirus exposure and HLA in healthy donors. Only in-frame clones appear in the TCRdb table, and some are missing; sequencing was by immunoSEQ multiplex PCR. The top ten hold around 1.3% of the sample, which has over 150,000 clones, roughly 85% seen once. Input material: PBMCs. Source of these receptors: a woman aged 45-59 years in good health and CMV-seronegative. CDR3s include the opening cysteine and the closing phenylalanine or tryptophan. D genes are given only for firm matches. Clone size is not always given. Where it is, it says once, few, many or a class for expanded clones.

CDR3: CASGGTGGTYEQYF
DNA: TGTGCCAGCGGGGGGACAGGGGGTACCTACGAGCAGTACTTC
D: TRBD1
size: NA
V: TRBV2
J: TRBJ2-7

CDR3: CASSPRGQGEGYTF
DNA: TGTGCCAGCTCACCGCGGGGACAGGGAGAAGGCTACACCTTC
D: TRBD1
size: NA
V: TRBV18
J: TRBJ1-2

CDR3: CASSPPTATNEKLFF
DNA: TGTGCCAGCTCACCACCGACAGCAACTAATGAAAAACTGTTTTTT
D: NA
size: NA
V: TRBV18
J: TRBJ1-4

CDR3: CASSPQDRGPNTEAFF
DNA: TGTGCCAGCAGCCCCCAGGACAGGGGACCGAACACTGAAGCTTTCTTT
D: TRBD1
size: NA
V: TRBV7-9
J: TRBJ1-1

CDR3: CASSAGRDYEQYF
DNA: TGTGCCAGCAGTGCAGGACGGGACTACGAGCAGTACTTC
D: NA
size: NA
V: TRBV28
J: TRBJ2-7

CDR3: CASKGASGSITDTQYF
DNA: TGTGCCAGCAAGGGGGCTAGCGGGAGTATTACAGATACGCAGTATTTT
D: TRBD2
size: NA
V: TRBV28
J: TRBJ2-3

CDR3: CASSQDNRGQFF
DNA: TGTGCCAGCAGCCAAGACAACAGGGGTCAGTTCTTC
D: TRBD1
size: NA
V: TRBV7-9
J: TRBJ2-1

CDR3: CASSLGTGSVHNEQFF
DNA: TGCGCCAGCAGCTTGGGGACAGGGTCTGTACACAATGAGCAGTTCTTC
D: TRBD1
size: NA
V: TRBV5-1
J: TRBJ2-1

CDR3: CASSDDGLNQPQHF
DNA: TGCGCCAGCAGCGACGACGGACTCAATCAGCCCCAGCATTTT
D: NA
size: NA
V: TRBV5-1
J: TRBJ1-5

CDR3: CASSSGTSGGDTQYF
DNA: TGCGCCAGCAGCTCAGGGACTAGCGGGGGAGATACGCAGTATTTT
D: TRBD2
size: NA
V: TRBV5-1
J: TRBJ2-3

CDR3: CASSLWAGTYNEQFF
DNA: TGTGCCAGCAGCTTATGGGCAGGTACATACAATGAGCAGTTCTTC
D: NA
size: NA
V: TRBV7-9
J: TRBJ2-1

CDR3: CAWSVVFYLRAEPNEQLF
DNA: TGTGCCTGGAGTGTAGTTTTTTATCTGAGGGCGGAACCCAATGAGCAGCTCTTC
D: NA
size: NA
V: TRBV30
J: TRBJ2-1

CDR3: CASRRRDRQNSPLHF
DNA: TGTGCCAGTCGTCGCCGGGACAGGCAGAATTCACCCCTCCACTTT
D: TRBD1
size: NA
V: TRBV19
J: TRBJ1-6

CDR3: CAISESQSYEQYF
DNA: TGTGCCATCAGTGAGTCTCAGTCCTACGAGCAGTACTTC
D: NA
size: NA
V: TRBV10-3
J: TRBJ2-7

CDR3: CASSYPGTSGTYEQYF
DNA: TGTGCCAGCAGTTACCCGGGGACTAGCGGGACCTACGAGCAGTACTTC
D: TRBD2
size: NA
V: TRBV6-6
J: TRBJ2-7

CDR3: CASSLRGRGRIYNEQFF
DNA: TGTGCCAGCAGCTTAAGAGGGCGGGGGCGCATCTACAATGAGCAGTTCTTC
D: NA
size: NA
V: TRBV7-2
J: TRBJ2-1

CDR3: CASSLERRGRDEQYF
DNA: TGTGCCAGCAGCTTAGAACGTAGAGGGCGCGACGAGCAGTACTTC
D: NA
size: NA
V: TRBV11-1
J: TRBJ2-7

CDR3: CSVPDRGLNTGELFF
DNA: TGCAGCGTGCCCGACAGGGGTTTGAACACCGGGGAGCTGTTTTTT
D: TRBD1
size: NA
V: TRBV29-1
J: TRBJ2-2

CDR3: CASSLALLRLSTDTQYF
DNA: TGTGCCAGCAGCTTAGCCTTACTCAGGCTTAGCACAGATACGCAGTATTTT
D: NA
size: NA
V: TRBV7-2
J: TRBJ2-3

CDR3: CASSIQGGRQFF
DNA: TGTGCCAGCAGCATCCAGGGAGGACGGCAGTTCTTC
D: NA
size: NA
V: TRBV11-3
J: TRBJ2-1

CDR3: CASSFIQGDGYTF
DNA: TGTGCCAGCAGCTTTATACAGGGGGATGGCTACACCTTC
D: TRBD1
size: NA
V: TRBV7-9
J: TRBJ1-2

CDR3: CASSLVRGGANVLTF
DNA: TGTGCCAGCAGCTTAGTACGGGGTGGGGCCAACGTCCTGACTTTC
D: NA
size: NA
V: TRBV7-2
J: TRBJ2-6

CDR3: CASDLGGTDTQYF
DNA: TGCGCCAGCGACCTCGGGGGCACAGATACGCAGTATTTT
D: NA
size: NA
V: TRBV5-1
J: TRBJ2-3

CDR3: CASRTQQGANVLTF
DNA: TGTGCCAGCAGGACTCAACAGGGGGCAAACGTCCTGACTTTC
D: TRBD1
size: NA
V: TRBV28
J: TRBJ2-6

CDR3: CASSPNRDNSPLHF
DNA: TGTGCCAGCTCACCAAACAGGGATAATTCACCCCTCCACTTT
D: NA
size: NA
V: TRBV18
J: TRBJ1-6

CDR3: CASSPSAGGPSYEQYF
DNA: TGTGCCAGCTCACCATCGGCGGGAGGGCCCTCCTACGAGCAGTACTTC
D: TRBD2
size: NA
V: TRBV18
J: TRBJ2-7

CDR3: CASRDRGADTQYF
DNA: TGTGCCAGTAGGGACAGGGGGGCCGATACGCAGTATTTT
D: TRBD1
size: few
V: TRBV19
J: TRBJ2-3

CDR3: CAWSGGLSGNTIYF
DNA: TGTGCCTGGAGTGGGGGACTCTCTGGAAACACCATATATTTT
D: NA
size: once
V: TRBV30
J: TRBJ1-3